The source of this T cell receptor beta chain is a study of siplizumab effects on memory and regulatory T cells. Note on this clone: Its antigen is as yet unknown.

In each sample, 10^5 or so TCR templates were assayed. Clones were read by immunoSEQ multiplex PCR, and TCRdb kept only the in-frame ones, dropping some. The repertoire includes roughly 120,000 clones, 80% to 95% of them detected once, and under 1.5% sits in the top ten. Study-level results: A significant reduction in alloreactive sequences traceable to unstimulated CD4+ memory cells was produced by siplizumab. To unstimulated subsets, only a minor fraction of alloreactive clones could be mapped. The mean Treg-derived percentage of mappable alloreactive CD4+ clones was 60% to 70% with siplizumab compared with less than 35% in controls.

The CDR3 sequence is 16 residues long. The source material was CD4+ T cells sorted from blood. This receptor was taken from a human donor in good health. V gene TRBV7-5 combines with J gene TRBJ2-7; TRBD1 is the table's D call and was not checked against the DNA. TRBV7-5 constitutes a pseudogene. The CDR3 is CARSLGPGQVFYEQYF. In DNA, the CDR3 is TGTGCCAGAAGCTTAGGTCCGGGACAGGTGTTCTACGAGCAGTACTTC.